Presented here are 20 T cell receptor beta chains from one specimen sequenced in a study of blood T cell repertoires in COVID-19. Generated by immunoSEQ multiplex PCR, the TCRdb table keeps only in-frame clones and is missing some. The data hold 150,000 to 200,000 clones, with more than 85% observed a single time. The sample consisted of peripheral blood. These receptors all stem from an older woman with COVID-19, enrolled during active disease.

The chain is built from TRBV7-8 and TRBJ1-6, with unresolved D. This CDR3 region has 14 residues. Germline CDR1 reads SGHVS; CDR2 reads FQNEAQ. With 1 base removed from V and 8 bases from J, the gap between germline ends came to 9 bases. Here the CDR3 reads CASSLGPGDSPLHF. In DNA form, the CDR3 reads TGTGCCAGCAGCTTAGGTCCAGGCGATTCACCCCTCCACTTT.

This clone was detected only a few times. The CDR3 reads CASSPPEDYNEQFF. DNA of the CDR3: TGTGCCAGCTCACCACCTGAGGACTACAATGAGCAGTTCTTC. The rearrangement joins TRBV18 to TRBJ2-1; D is unresolved. The CDR3 is 14 residues long. Germline loops: CDR1 KGHSH, CDR2 LQKENI. Trimming shortened V by 0 bases and J by 3 bases, and 6 bases separated the two germline ends.

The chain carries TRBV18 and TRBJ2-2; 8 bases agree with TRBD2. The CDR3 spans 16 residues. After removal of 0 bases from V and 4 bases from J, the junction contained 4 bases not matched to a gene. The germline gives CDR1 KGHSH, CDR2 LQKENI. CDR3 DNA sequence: TGTGCCAGCTCACCACCGCGGGAGGATTCCACCGGGGAGCTGTTTTTT. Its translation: CASSPPREDSTGELFF. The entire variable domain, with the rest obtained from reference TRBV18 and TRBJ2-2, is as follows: NAGVMQNPRHLVRRRGQEARLRCSPMKGHSHVYWYRQLPEEGLKFMVYLQKENIIDESGMPKERFSAEFPKEGPSILRIQQVVRGDSAAYFCASSPPREDSTGELFFGEGSRLTVL.

CDR3 nucleotides: TGTGCCAGCAGCTTAGATACAGGCCGGGGGGAGCAGTTCTTC. It encodes CASSLDTGRGEQFF. The V and J genes are TRBV7-3 and TRBJ2-1, with D possibly matching TRBD2 (6 bases). This CDR3 has 14 residues. Germline V gene data show CDR1 as SGHTA and CDR2 as FQGTGA. V was pared by 2 bases and J by 10 bases, with 15 bases between.

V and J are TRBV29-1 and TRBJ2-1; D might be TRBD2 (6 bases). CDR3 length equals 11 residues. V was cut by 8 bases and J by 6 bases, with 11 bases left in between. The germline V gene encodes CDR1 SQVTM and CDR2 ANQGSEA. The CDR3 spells CSSRGANEQFF. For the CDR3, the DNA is TGCAGCTCCCGCGGGGCCAATGAGCAGTTCTTC.

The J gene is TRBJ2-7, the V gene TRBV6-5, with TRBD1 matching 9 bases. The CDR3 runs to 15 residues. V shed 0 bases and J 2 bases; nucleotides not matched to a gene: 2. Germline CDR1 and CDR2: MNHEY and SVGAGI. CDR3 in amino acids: CASSYSTGGAYEQYF. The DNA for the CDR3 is TGTGCCAGCAGTTACTCGACAGGGGGTGCCTACGAGCAGTACTTC.

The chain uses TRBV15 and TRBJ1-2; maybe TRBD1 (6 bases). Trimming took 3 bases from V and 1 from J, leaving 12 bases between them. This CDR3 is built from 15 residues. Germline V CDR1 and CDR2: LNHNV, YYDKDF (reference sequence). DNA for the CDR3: TGTGCCACCAGCAGGGGGGGGCTTAATAACTATGGCTACACCTTC. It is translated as CATSRGGLNNYGYTF. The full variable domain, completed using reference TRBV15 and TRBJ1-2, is DAMVIQNPRYQVTQFGKPVTLSCSQTLNHNVMYWYQQKSSQAPKLLFHYYDKDFNNEADTPDNFQSRRPNTSFCFLDIRSPGLGDTAMYLCATSRGGLNNYGYTFGSGTRLTVV.

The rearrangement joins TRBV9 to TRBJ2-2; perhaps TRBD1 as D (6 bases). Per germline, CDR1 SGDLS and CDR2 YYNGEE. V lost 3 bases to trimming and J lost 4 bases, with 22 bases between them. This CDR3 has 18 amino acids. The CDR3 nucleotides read TGTGCCAGCAGCGAGGCCCCGGGTCAGGGGTACGGCACCGGGGAGCTGTTTTTT. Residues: CASSEAPGQGYGTGELFF. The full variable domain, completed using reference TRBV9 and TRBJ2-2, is DSGVTQTPKHLITATGQRVTLRCSPRSGDLSVYWYQQSLDQGLQFLIQYYNGEERAKGNILERFSAQQFPDLHSELNLSSLELGDSALYFCASSEAPGQGYGTGELFFGEGSRLTVL.

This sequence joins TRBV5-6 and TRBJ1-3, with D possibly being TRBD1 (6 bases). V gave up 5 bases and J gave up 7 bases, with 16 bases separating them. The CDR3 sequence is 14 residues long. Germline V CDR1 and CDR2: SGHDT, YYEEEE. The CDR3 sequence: CASREQGIRNTIYF. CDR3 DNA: TGTGCCAGCAGAGAACAGGGTATCCGGAACACCATATATTTT.

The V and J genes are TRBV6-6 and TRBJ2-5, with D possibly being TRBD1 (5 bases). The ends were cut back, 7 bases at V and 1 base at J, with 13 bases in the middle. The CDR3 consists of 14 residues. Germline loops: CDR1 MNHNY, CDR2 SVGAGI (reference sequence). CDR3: CASNLPGSQETQYF. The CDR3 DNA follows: TGTGCCAGCAACCTACCAGGGTCCCAAGAGACCCAGTACTTC.

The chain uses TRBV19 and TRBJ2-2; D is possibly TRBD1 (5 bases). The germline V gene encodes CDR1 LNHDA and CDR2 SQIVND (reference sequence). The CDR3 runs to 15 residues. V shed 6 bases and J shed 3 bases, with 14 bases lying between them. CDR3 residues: CASRGRVSYTGELFF. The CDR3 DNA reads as TGTGCCAGTAGGGGCAGGGTATCATACACCGGGGAGCTGTTTTTT.

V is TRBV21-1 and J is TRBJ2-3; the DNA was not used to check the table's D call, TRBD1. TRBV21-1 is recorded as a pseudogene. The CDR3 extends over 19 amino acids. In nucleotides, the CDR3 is TGTGCCAGCCGACGGGGGCACGCGAGACGACAGGGGGCCACAGATACGCAGTATTTT. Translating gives CASRRGHARRQGATDTQYF.

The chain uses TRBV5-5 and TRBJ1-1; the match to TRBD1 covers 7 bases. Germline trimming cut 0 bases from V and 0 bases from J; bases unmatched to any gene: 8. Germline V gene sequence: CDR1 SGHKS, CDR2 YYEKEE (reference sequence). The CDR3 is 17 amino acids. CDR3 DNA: TGTGCCAGCAGCTTGGCCTCAGGGGGATTTATGAACACTGAAGCTTTCTTT. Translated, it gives CASSLASGGFMNTEAFF.

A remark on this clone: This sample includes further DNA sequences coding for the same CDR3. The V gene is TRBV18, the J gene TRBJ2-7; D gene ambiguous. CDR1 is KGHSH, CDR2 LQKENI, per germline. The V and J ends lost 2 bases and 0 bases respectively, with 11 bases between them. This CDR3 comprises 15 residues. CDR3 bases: TGTGCCAGCTCACCATCCCCGGGTAGCTCCTACGAGCAGTACTTC. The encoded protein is CASSPSPGSSYEQYF. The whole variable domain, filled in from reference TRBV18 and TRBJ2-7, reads NAGVMQNPRHLVRRRGQEARLRCSPMKGHSHVYWYRQLPEEGLKFMVYLQKENIIDESGMPKERFSAEFPKEGPSILRIQQVVRGDSAAYFCASSPSPGSSYEQYFGPGTRLTVT.

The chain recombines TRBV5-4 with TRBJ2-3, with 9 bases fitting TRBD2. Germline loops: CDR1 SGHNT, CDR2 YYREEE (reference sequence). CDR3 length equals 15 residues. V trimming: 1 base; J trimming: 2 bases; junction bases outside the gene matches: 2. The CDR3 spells CASSLSSGVTDTQYF. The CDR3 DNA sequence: TGTGCCAGCAGCTTGTCTAGCGGGGTCACAGATACGCAGTATTTT.

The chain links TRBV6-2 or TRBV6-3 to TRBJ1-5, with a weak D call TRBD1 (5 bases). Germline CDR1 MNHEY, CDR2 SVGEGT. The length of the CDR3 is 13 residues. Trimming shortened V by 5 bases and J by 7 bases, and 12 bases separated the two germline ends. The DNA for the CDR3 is TGTGCCAGCAGTCTGGGAGGGGCACAGCCCCAGCATTTT. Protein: CASSLGGAQPQHF.

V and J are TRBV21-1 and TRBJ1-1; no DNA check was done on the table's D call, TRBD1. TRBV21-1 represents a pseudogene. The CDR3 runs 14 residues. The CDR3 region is CASSPQGLDTEAFF. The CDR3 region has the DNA TGTGCCAGCAGCCCTCAGGGGTTAGACACTGAAGCTTTCTTT.

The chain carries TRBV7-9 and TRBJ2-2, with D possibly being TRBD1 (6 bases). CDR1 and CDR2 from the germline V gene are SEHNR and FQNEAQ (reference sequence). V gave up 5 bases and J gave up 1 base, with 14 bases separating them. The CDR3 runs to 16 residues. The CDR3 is CASSPQAGVNTGELFF. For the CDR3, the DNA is TGTGCCAGCAGCCCCCAGGCAGGGGTGAACACCGGGGAGCTGTTTTTT.

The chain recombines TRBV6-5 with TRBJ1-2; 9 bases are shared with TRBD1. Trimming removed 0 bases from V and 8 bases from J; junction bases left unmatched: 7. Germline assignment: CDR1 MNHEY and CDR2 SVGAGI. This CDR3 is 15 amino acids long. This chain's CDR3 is CASSYSTGTGIGYTF. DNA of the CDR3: TGTGCCAGCAGTTACTCGACCGGGACAGGGATCGGCTACACCTTC.

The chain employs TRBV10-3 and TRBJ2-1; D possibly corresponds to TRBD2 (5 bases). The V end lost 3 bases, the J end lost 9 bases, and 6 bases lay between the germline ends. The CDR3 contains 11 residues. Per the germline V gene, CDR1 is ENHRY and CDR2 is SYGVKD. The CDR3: CAISEEGEQFF. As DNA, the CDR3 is TGTGCCATCAGTGAAGAGGGTGAGCAGTTCTTC.